This T cell receptor beta chain is from a study of vaccination and CD4 T cells after COVID-19. Study-wide background: Six males and four females, two of them Hispanic, were enrolled as convalescents. Control cultures were supplied with a CEFX pool, an HIV-1 Nef pool, or no peptide at all.

For this clonotype: Its antigen is not known.

An Oncomine TCR Beta short-read assay was used to sequence the DNA from cultured CD4+ T cells. TCRdb analysed the PCR reads with MiXCR anew, one entry per CDR3 protein. The table records 4,000 to 4,500 distinct CDR3 sequences, about 20% of them present only once. Treatment specified: roughly 11-day PBMC culture with coronavirus spike peptide pools or control peptides (ViraFEST assay). Following expansion of antigen-specific T cells with peptide pools, ViraFEST then sequenced TCRs. Cell culture was performed with roughly 1.8 million PBMCs per well in the presence of about 11 IU/ml IL-2 and roughly 10 ug/ml peptide pools. Germline assignment: CDR1 MDHEN and CDR2 SYDVKM. J lost 5 bases, V lost 7 bases, and 14 bases had no gene match. This CDR3 has 17 amino acids.

The chain links TRBV28 to TRBJ1-6, with 7 bases fitting TRBD1. The TCR was taken from a human donor who had recovered from COVID-19. The source was CD4+ T cells from blood, cultured in vitro, collected after SARS-CoV-2 vaccination. The CDR3 loop is CASTAYGQGGNNSPLHF. DNA for the CDR3: TGTGCCAGCACCGCCTATGGCCAGGGGGGGAATAATTCACCCCTCCACTTT.